The clone carrying this T cell receptor beta chain was seen more than once but under ten times. These data are taken from a study of Graves' ophthalmopathy and Graves' hyperthyroidism. In donors with ophthalmopathy, activity was moderate-to-severe, with CAS ≥3, NOSPECS ≥4 and duration under 3 months. In this cohort, patients with other autoimmune diseases, uncontrolled infections, pregnancy or lactation were excluded. Physicians reached a diagnosis by relying on clinical symptoms, serum thyroxine, TRAb, thyroid ultrasound and orbital computed tomography. The PBMCs originated from roughly 10 ml of fresh peripheral blood. Amplification of TCR beta CDR3 regions used RNA transcripts. The first round was an RT-PCR with HTBI primers, and the second round was a multiplex PCR. From the multiplex PCR reads, TCRdb called clonotypes with MiXCR, one entry per CDR3 protein. Among hundreds of thousands of distinct CDR3 sequences listed, approximately 40% were seen once.

CDR1 and CDR2 (germline): SEHNR, FQNEAQ (reference sequence). The CDR3 runs to 17 residues. The V end lost 5 bases, the J end lost 3 bases, and 23 bases lay between the germline ends. The gene calls are TRBV7-9 and TRBJ2-7, with D perhaps being TRBD1 or TRBD2 (6 bases each). This sequence was found in an adult man with Graves' ophthalmopathy. The sequenced material came from peripheral blood. In nucleotides, the CDR3 is TGTGCCAGCAGCCCATTAAAAAGGGCCGGGGGCATCTACGAGCAGTACTTC. It translates to CASSPLKRAGGIYEQYF. The full variable domain, rest sourced from reference TRBV7-9 and TRBJ2-7, is DTGVSQNPRHKITKRGQNVTFRCDPISEHNRLYWYRQTLGQGPEFLTYFQNEAQLEKSRLLSDRFSAERPKGSFSTLEIQRTEQGDSAMYLCASSPLKRAGGIYEQYFGPGTRLTVT.